Described below is a single T cell receptor (beta chain) sequence and its context. Its antigen remains unidentified. This CDR3 is 13 amino acids long. Trimming stripped 8 bases from V and 9 bases from J, with 14 bases between. The V gene's germline CDR1 is MNHEY and CDR2 SVGAGI. Primers included in the PCR were 60 Vbeta and 13 Jbeta primers. In the source study's methods: Roughly 11 million shared chains were among the roughly 78 million unique TCR beta chains that a later analysis counted. Sequenced by immunoSEQ multiplex PCR; TCRdb stores in-frame clones only, minus some. The V and J calls and clone size come from that table; D and trimming were worked out from the DNA. The sample lists about 180,000 clones, just under 85% occurring once. Donors in the study were healthy people who gave bone marrow. The data stem from a study of cytomegalovirus exposure and HLA in healthy donors. Study-level points and caveats: In a later analysis, CMV-associated beta chains were mostly HLA-associated, it appeared. Further analysis was carried out later, and it showed several of the most significant clusters appearing linked to common viral pathogens.

This sequence was found in a girl under 18 in good health and CMV-seropositive. This chain links TRBV6-5 with TRBJ1-6, with D tentatively TRBD1 (5 bases). Sequencing used PBMCs. CDR3 nucleotide sequence: TGTGCCAGCGGCGGGGGACGGGTTTCACCCCTCCACTTT. Translating gives CASGGGRVSPLHF.